This T cell receptor beta chain was found in a study of T cells in tuberculosis. About the study: Sequenced TCRs come from CD1B-GMM tetramer-binding T cells. Study-wide results and caveats: Active tuberculosis TCR-alpha repertoires lay closer to GMM-specific TCRs than IGRA-negative controls, suggesting clonal expansion.

Only in-frame clones appear in the TCRdb table, and some are missing; sequencing was by immunoSEQ multiplex PCR. The data hold over 30,000 clones, with around 90% observed a single time. A remark on this clone: Its antigen is not known.

Trimming cost V 5 bases and J 6 bases; bases outside gene matches: 9. Germline V lookup: CDR1 SEHNR, CDR2 FQNEAQ (reference sequence). There are 15 residues in the CDR3. Adolescents were screened for latent TB by skin test and IGRA. The V gene is TRBV7-9, the J gene TRBJ1-2, with 10 bases aligning to TRBD1. The sequence was collected from a donor between 10 and 35 years old with latent tuberculosis or without tuberculosis infection. Some clones in this sample may be carry-over from other donors' samples. Input material: PBMCs. The CDR3 nucleotides read TGTGCCAGCAGCACTCAAGGGACAGGGGCTGATGGCTACACCTTC. It translates to CASSTQGTGADGYTF.